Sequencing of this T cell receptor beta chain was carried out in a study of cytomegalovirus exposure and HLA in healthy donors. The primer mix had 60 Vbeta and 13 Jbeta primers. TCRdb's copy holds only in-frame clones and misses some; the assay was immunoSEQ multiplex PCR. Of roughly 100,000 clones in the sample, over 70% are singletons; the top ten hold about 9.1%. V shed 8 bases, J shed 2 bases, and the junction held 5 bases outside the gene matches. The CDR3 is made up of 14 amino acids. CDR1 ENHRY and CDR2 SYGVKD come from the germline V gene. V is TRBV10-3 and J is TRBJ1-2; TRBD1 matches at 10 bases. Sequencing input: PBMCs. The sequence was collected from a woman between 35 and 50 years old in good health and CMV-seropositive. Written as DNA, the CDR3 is TGTGCCATCCGACCGGACAGGGGGAACTATGGCTACACCTTC. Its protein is CAIRPDRGNYGYTF.